This TCR beta chain is drawn from a study of blood T cell repertoires in COVID-19. Across the study: T cells, B-cell-depleted T cells, or PBMCs supplied cDNA or gDNA.

Germline V gives CDR1 MNHEY, CDR2 SVGEGT. The CDR3 runs 17 residues. The trim removed 2 bases at V and 1 base at J, leaving 7 bases unmatched. Per the study methods: By means of reference gene primer amplification, nucleated cell counts were estimated. Generated by immunoSEQ multiplex PCR, the TCRdb table keeps only in-frame clones and is missing some. The V and J calls and clone size come from that table; D and trimming were worked out from the DNA. The top ten hold 9.5% to 12% of the sample, which has approximately 180,000 clones, 80% to 90% seen once. The chain combines TRBV6-2 or TRBV6-3 with TRBJ2-2; 7 nucleotides align to TRBD1. The sample was peripheral blood. This receptor was taken from a human donor with active or convalescent COVID-19. The donor label of this sample is uncertain. The CDR3 here is CASSYHLGQLNTGELFF. The DNA of the CDR3 is TGTGCCAGCAGTTACCACCTGGGACAGCTGAACACCGGGGAGCTGTTTTTT.